These T cell receptor beta chains were read from a single sample in a study of cytomegalovirus exposure and HLA in healthy donors. TCRdb keeps only in-frame clones here, not all; method: immunoSEQ multiplex PCR. The sample totals approximately 77,000 clones. The specimen sequenced was PBMCs. The receptor set was obtained from a man under 40 in good health and CMV-seronegative. The CDR3 runs from the conserved cysteine through the conserved F or W. Each record gives: D gene, V gene, J gene, CDR3 protein, CDR3 DNA. A D gene is named only where the DNA matches it firmly.

d_call: TRBD1; v_call: TRBV5-1; j_call: TRBJ1-2; cdr3_aa: CASSADGQGADYGYTF; cdr3_nt: TGCGCCAGCAGCGCCGACGGACAGGGCGCTGACTATGGCTACACCTTC
d_call: -; v_call: TRBV10-1; j_call: TRBJ1-1; cdr3_aa: CASSAGPNGRAFF; cdr3_nt: TGCGCCAGCAGCGCCGGGCCTAACGGGAGAGCTTTCTTT
d_call: TRBD1; v_call: TRBV6-5; j_call: TRBJ2-7; cdr3_aa: CASRQTGLVIEQYF; cdr3_nt: TGTGCCAGCAGACAGACAGGGTTGGTGATCGAGCAGTACTTC
d_call: TRBD1; v_call: TRBV5-1; j_call: TRBJ2-7; cdr3_aa: CASSLVSRGEQYF; cdr3_nt: TGCGCCAGCAGCTTGGTCAGCAGGGGGGAGCAGTACTTC
d_call: TRBD1; v_call: TRBV10-2; j_call: TRBJ2-2; cdr3_aa: CASSVDRGRSGANTGELFF; cdr3_nt: TGCGCCAGCAGTGTCGACAGGGGGCGTAGCGGGGCGAACACCGGGGAGCTGTTTTTT
d_call: TRBD1; v_call: TRBV10-3; j_call: TRBJ1-5; cdr3_aa: CAIKSQGGNQPQHF; cdr3_nt: TGTGCCATCAAATCCCAGGGGGGAAATCAGCCCCAGCATTTT
d_call: TRBD2; v_call: TRBV2; j_call: TRBJ2-1; cdr3_aa: CASSEPPSGRANEQFF; cdr3_nt: TGTGCCAGCAGTGAACCGCCTAGCGGGAGGGCCAATGAGCAGTTCTTC
d_call: TRBD2; v_call: TRBV6-5; j_call: TRBJ2-7; cdr3_aa: CASSSGTSDIDEQYF; cdr3_nt: TGTGCCAGCAGTTCGGGGACTAGCGACATCGACGAGCAGTACTTC
d_call: TRBD2; v_call: TRBV27; j_call: TRBJ2-1; cdr3_aa: CASSLAGGGNEQFF; cdr3_nt: TGTGCCAGCAGCCTAGCGGGAGGGGGGAATGAGCAGTTCTTC
d_call: TRBD2; v_call: TRBV5-1; j_call: TRBJ2-2; cdr3_aa: CASSNPSGGARELFF; cdr3_nt: TGCGCCAGCAGCAATCCTAGCGGGGGGGCCCGGGAGCTGTTTTTT
d_call: -; v_call: TRBV4-3; j_call: TRBJ2-7; cdr3_aa: CASSQDLLRDEQYF; cdr3_nt: TGCGCCAGCAGCCAGGACCTCTTGAGGGACGAGCAGTACTTC
d_call: TRBD1; v_call: TRBV5-4; j_call: TRBJ1-4; cdr3_aa: CASSSPGQGSKLFF; cdr3_nt: TGTGCCAGCAGCTCACCTGGACAGGGTTCAAAACTGTTTTTT
d_call: TRBD2; v_call: TRBV5-1; j_call: TRBJ2-7; cdr3_aa: CASSLGVAGGSYEQYF; cdr3_nt: TGCGCCAGCAGCCTCGGGGTAGCGGGAGGCTCCTACGAGCAGTACTTC
d_call: TRBD1; v_call: TRBV29-1; j_call: TRBJ1-3; cdr3_aa: CSVEGTGVRNTIYF; cdr3_nt: TGCAGCGTTGAAGGGACAGGGGTGCGAAACACCATATATTTT
d_call: -; v_call: TRBV7-2; j_call: TRBJ1-2; cdr3_aa: CASSFRGIDGYTF; cdr3_nt: TGTGCCAGCAGCTTTAGGGGGATCGATGGCTACACCTTC
d_call: TRBD1; v_call: TRBV4-1; j_call: TRBJ1-3; cdr3_aa: CASSPEPILPGQGAGNTIYF; cdr3_nt: TGCGCCAGCAGCCCGGAGCCGATACTTCCGGGACAGGGGGCTGGAAACACCATATATTTT
d_call: -; v_call: TRBV21-1; j_call: TRBJ2-5; cdr3_aa: CASSREGGAYQETQYF; cdr3_nt: TGTGCCAGCAGTCGAGAAGGCGGCGCATACCAAGAGACCCAGTACTTC
d_call: TRBD1; v_call: TRBV15; j_call: TRBJ1-2; cdr3_aa: CATKTGEANYGYTF; cdr3_nt: TGTGCCACCAAGACAGGGGAAGCTAACTATGGCTACACCTTC
d_call: TRBD2; v_call: TRBV4-2; j_call: TRBJ2-2; cdr3_aa: CASSQEPGGLAGGSYTGELFF; cdr3_nt: TGTGCCAGCAGCCAAGAACCGGGAGGACTAGCGGGAGGATCCTACACCGGGGAGCTGTTTTTT
d_call: -; v_call: TRBV7-9; j_call: TRBJ2-5; cdr3_aa: CASSFEGPWGDF; cdr3_nt: TGTGCCAGCAGCTTCGAAGGGCCCTGGGGAGACTTC
d_call: -; v_call: TRBV2; j_call: TRBJ1-2; cdr3_aa: CASNRAVNGYTF; cdr3_nt: TGTGCCAGCAACAGGGCGGTAAATGGCTACACCTTC
d_call: -; v_call: TRBV19; j_call: TRBJ1-2; cdr3_aa: CASTMRGGYTF; cdr3_nt: TGTGCCAGTACCATGAGAGGAGGCTACACCTTC
d_call: TRBD1; v_call: TRBV30; j_call: TRBJ1-2; cdr3_aa: CAWSVPREGADGYTF; cdr3_nt: TGTGCCTGGAGTGTACCCCGGGAGGGGGCTGATGGCTACACCTTC
d_call: TRBD1; v_call: TRBV19; j_call: TRBJ2-7; cdr3_aa: CASSGPTGGLSYEQYF; cdr3_nt: TGTGCCAGTAGTGGACCGACAGGGGGGTTGTCCTACGAGCAGTACTTC
d_call: -; v_call: TRBV27; j_call: TRBJ1-2; cdr3_aa: CASKVYAGLSGYTF; cdr3_nt: TGTGCCAGCAAGGTGTATGCAGGGCTAAGTGGCTACACCTTC
d_call: TRBD1; v_call: TRBV5-1; j_call: TRBJ2-7; cdr3_aa: CASSWGQHSYEQYF; cdr3_nt: TGCGCCAGCAGCTGGGGACAGCACTCCTACGAGCAGTACTTC
d_call: TRBD1; v_call: TRBV6-5; j_call: TRBJ1-6; cdr3_aa: CASSRWDRGHAPLHF; cdr3_nt: TGTGCCAGCAGCAGATGGGACAGGGGGCATGCACCCCTCCACTTT
d_call: TRBD2; v_call: TRBV29-1; j_call: TRBJ2-3; cdr3_aa: CSVFGRVSTDTQYF; cdr3_nt: TGCAGCGTTTTTGGGAGGGTGAGCACAGATACGCAGTATTTT